Each of the 18 T cell receptor beta chains below was sequenced from the same sample in a study of T cell clonality in common variable immunodeficiency. Study results and caveats: Common variable immunodeficiency TCR beta sequences reportedly had fewer deletions and N-nucleotide insertions.

Which antigens these TCRs recognize remains unknown. TCRdb's table, derived via immunoSEQ multiplex PCR, lists solely in-frame clones and lacks some. This sample carries more than 13,000 clones, none of them present only once. The sequenced material came from peripheral blood mononuclear cells. The source is a human donor with common variable immunodeficiency.

Only a few counts were recorded for this clone. The junction shows a germline mismatch at one end, possibly a read error. The read falls 3 residues short of the CDR3 end, and the missing part is taken from the germline J gene. This sequence joins TRBV7-7 and TRBJ2-5, with 8 bases matching TRBD2. This CDR3 contains 16 residues. Germline V gene data show CDR1 as SSHAT and CDR2 as FNYEAQ (reference sequence). The CDR3 bases that were read are TGTGCTAGCAGCTTAGGGCTCGGGGGGGCGGTGGAGACC. This encodes CASSLGLGGAVET. The entire CDR3 is CASSLGLGGAVETQYF.

This clone is termed medium-sized (0.01 to 0.1%). The DNA ends 3 residues before the CDR3 does, and the rest of the CDR3 is filled in from the germline J gene. V is TRBV5-1 and J is TRBJ1-2; TRBD1 is a possible D gene (6 bases). The germline V and J ends were trimmed by 6 bases and 0 bases, with 15 bases remaining between them. CDR3 length: 15 residues. The germline CDR1 and CDR2 sequences are SGHRS and YFSETQ. The DNA read from the CDR3 is TGCGCCAGCATCCCCCTAGCAGGGGCTAACTATGGC. Encoded protein: CASIPLAGANYG. The whole CDR3 protein is CASIPLAGANYGYTF. The complete variable domain, with remaining parts taken from reference TRBV5-1 and TRBJ1-2, reads KAGVTQTPRYLIKTRGQQVTLSCSPISGHRSVSWYQQTPGQGLQFLFEYFSETQRNKGNFPGRFSGRQFSNSRSEMNVSTLELGDSALYLCASIPLAGANYGYTFGSGTRLTVV.

This clone is termed medium-sized. The read terminates 3 residues ahead of where the CDR3 ends, so the germline J gene completes it. The chain recombines TRBV20-1 with TRBJ2-3, with 9 nucleotides matching TRBD2. Trimming removed 6 bases from V and 2 bases from J; junction bases left unmatched: 9. This CDR3 contains 15 residues. CDR1 and CDR2 (germline): DFQATT, SNEGSKA (reference sequence). CDR3 sequence: CSAEISGGHTDTQYF. The sequenced part of the CDR3 DNA is TGCAGTGCCGAGATTAGCGGGGGACACACAGATACG.

Regarding this clone: The read terminates 3 residues ahead of where the CDR3 ends, so the germline J gene completes it. The chain couples TRBV7-9 to TRBJ2-7; D may be TRBD2 (6 bases). Between the trimmed V and J ends, which lost 2 bases and 5 bases, there was a span of 13 bases. The CDR3 is 14 amino acids. Germline loops: CDR1 SEHNR, CDR2 FQNEAQ (reference sequence). Partial CDR3 DNA: TGTGCCAGCAGCTTAAATCGGGGGAGGAACGAG. Amino acid sequence: CASSLNRGRNE. The entire CDR3 protein is CASSLNRGRNEQYF.

The CDR3 spells CASSRGQGFEQFF. The CDR3 DNA, read in part, is TGCGCCAGCAGCAGGGGACAGGGGTTTGAG. The V gene is TRBV5-1, the J gene TRBJ2-1; 10 nucleotides match TRBD1. The read stops 3 residues short of the end of the CDR3; the missing end is completed from the germline J gene. Germline values: CDR1 SGHRS, CDR2 YFSETQ. With V trimmed by 4 bases and J by 9 bases, 4 bases remained unmatched. The CDR3 spans 13 residues.

This clone was counted between two and nine times. The missing CDR3 end, 3 residues past where the read stops, is filled in from the germline J gene. The chain carries TRBV19 and TRBJ1-2, with D possibly matching TRBD1 (5 bases). V dropped 3 bases and J dropped 4 bases, with 12 bases sitting between them. Germline loops: CDR1 LNHDA, CDR2 SQIVND (reference sequence). This CDR3 spans 14 amino acids. The covered CDR3 bases are TGTGCCAGTAGTATTGGGGGGGACCTCTATGGC. The encoded protein is CASSIGGDLYG. The entire CDR3 reads CASSIGGDLYGYTF.

By its share, this clone is medium-sized. The read ends 3 residues shy of where the CDR3 ends; the end is completed using the germline J gene. This chain joins TRBV6-2 or TRBV6-3 and TRBJ1-1, with D unclear. Trimming removed 6 bases at V and 0 bases at J, with 14 bases between. Germline V gives CDR1 MNHEY, CDR2 SVGEGT. The CDR3 runs 15 residues. The CDR3 protein is CASRAHKGMNTEAFF. The CDR3 bases that were read are TGTGCCAGCAGAGCCCACAAGGGTATGAACACTGAA.

Remarks on this clone: The read terminates 3 residues ahead of where the CDR3 ends, so the germline J gene completes it. The rearrangement links TRBV18 to TRBJ2-7; 10 bases fit TRBD1. The CDR3 loop spans 16 amino acids. The germline V gene has CDR1 KGHSH and CDR2 LQKENI. V dropped 0 bases and J dropped 4; count of bases not matched to a gene: 6. CDR3 DNA (partial): TGTGCCAGCTCACCACCACCCGGACAGGGGGTGTACGAG. This translates into CASSPPPGQGVYE. The CDR3 in full is CASSPPPGQGVYEQYF.

Points on this clone: Read coverage stops 3 residues before the CDR3 terminus; the germline J gene supplies the remainder. The rearrangement joins TRBV19 to TRBJ1-5; maybe TRBD1 (6 bases). V gave up 3 bases and J gave up 4 bases, with 16 bases separating them. The CDR3 runs to 16 residues. Per germline, CDR1 LNHDA and CDR2 SQIVND (reference sequence). This chain's CDR3 is CASSINPTGRNQPQHF. CDR3 DNA, as far as it was read: TGTGCCAGTAGTATTAATCCGACAGGTCGGAATCAGCCC.

This clone was observed a handful of times. An end of the junction differs from the germline gene, which may be a read error. The read ends 3 residues early relative to the CDR3; the germline J gene fills the gap. The chain couples TRBV7-7 to TRBJ2-2, with D maybe TRBD1 (6 bases). The germline V gene has CDR1 SSHAT and CDR2 FNYEAQ (reference sequence). The CDR3 runs 17 residues. This CDR3 reads CASSPARGRKNTGELFF. The covered CDR3 bases are TGTGCTAGCAGCCCCGCCAGGGGCCGGAAAAACACCGGGGAG.

Comments on this clone: The read gets to within 3 residues of the CDR3 end, and the germline J gene fills in the rest. The gene calls are TRBV19 and TRBJ1-1; a weak D match, TRBD1 (5 bases). CDR3 length equals 15 residues. The germline CDR1 and CDR2 sequences are LNHDA and SQIVND (reference sequence). Deletions cut 3 bases from V and 0 bases from J, with 11 bases between. The CDR3 DNA, read in part, is TGTGCCAGTAGTATGAGACAGACGGTGAACACTGAA. It translates to CASSMRQTVNTE. The entire CDR3 is CASSMRQTVNTEAFF. Full variable domain (missing parts from reference TRBV19 and TRBJ1-1): DGGITQSPKYLFRKEGQNVTLSCEQNLNHDAMYWYRQDPGQGLRLIYYSQIVNDFQKGDIAEGYSVSREKKESFPLTVTSAQKNPTAFYLCASSMRQTVNTEAFFGQGTRLTVV.

This clone was seen a handful of times. The CDR3 end falls 3 residues outside the read, so it is completed with the germline J gene. J is TRBJ2-1 and V is TRBV11-3; D is perhaps TRBD1 (6 bases). Germline V gene data show CDR1 as SGHNT and CDR2 as YENEEA. Trimming removed 5 bases from V and 3 bases from J, with 11 bases in between. This CDR3 is built from 14 residues. The sequenced part of the CDR3 DNA is TGTGCCAGCAGCGATGTAGGGGGCTACAATGAG. This gives the protein CASSDVGGYNE. The complete CDR3 protein is CASSDVGGYNEQFF.

There are a few counts of this clone. The read falls 3 residues short of the CDR3 end, and the missing part is taken from the germline J gene. This chain joins TRBV19 and TRBJ2-7, with 8 bases matching TRBD2. The V segment lost 1 base and the J segment 1 base; nucleotides outside the gene matches: 6. Looked up from germline, CDR1 is LNHDA and CDR2 is SQIVND (reference sequence). The CDR3 covers 16 residues. The sequenced part of the CDR3 DNA is TGTGCCAGTAGTATAGCCTCGGCGGGGGGATCCTACGAG. This gives the protein CASSIASAGGSYE. Given in full, the CDR3 is CASSIASAGGSYEQYF.

This clone has just a few counts. With the read ending 3 residues before the CDR3 end, the germline J gene is used to fill in that end. This chain connects TRBV6-4 to TRBJ1-3, with 7 bases that match TRBD1. This CDR3 is built from 12 residues. Germline CDR1 is MRHNA and CDR2 is SNTAGT. Incomplete CDR3 DNA: TGTGCCAGCAGTGACTCGACGGGACAG. Its translation is CASSDSTGQ. The whole CDR3 protein reads CASSDSTGQIYF.

A note on this clone: The read falls 3 residues short of the CDR3 end, and the missing part is taken from the germline J gene. The gene calls are TRBV18 and TRBJ1-2, with TRBD1 identical over 7 bases. The germline CDR1 and CDR2 sequences are KGHSH and LQKENI. V dropped 1 base and J dropped 4; count of bases not matched to a gene: 3. CDR3 size: 14 residues. CDR3 DNA, as far as it was read: TGTGCCAGCTCACCACTGGGGGACAGCTATGGC. It translates to CASSPLGDSYG. The CDR3 as a whole reads CASSPLGDSYGYTF.

To note about this clone: The observed sequence ends 3 residues before the CDR3 terminus, with the missing tail filled in from the germline J gene. The rearrangement uses TRBV7-6 and TRBJ1-2; TRBD1 matches at 8 bases. The germline CDR1 and CDR2 sequences are SGHVS and FNYEAQ. The V and J ends lost 3 bases and 6 bases, in that order; junction bases with no gene match: 3. There are 13 residues in the CDR3. The part of the CDR3 DNA that was read is TGTGCCAGCAGCTTCGGGGGACAGGATGGC. Translating gives CASSFGGQDG. The entire CDR3 sequence reads CASSFGGQDGYTF. Variable domain in full (rest from reference TRBV7-6 and TRBJ1-2): GAGVSQSPRYKVTKRGQDVALRCDPISGHVSLYWYRQALGQGPEFLTYFNYEAQQDKSGLPNDRFSAERPEGSISTLTIQRTEQRDSAMYRCASSFGGQDGYTFGSGTRLTVV.

CDR3 protein: CASSIGLGQGPETQYF. CDR3 bases read: TGTGCCAGTAGTATCGGACTCGGACAGGGGCCAGAGACC. The rearrangement links TRBV19 to TRBJ2-5; 9 bases match TRBD1. The sequence runs out 3 residues before the end of the CDR3; the remainder is reconstructed from the germline J gene. This CDR3 region has 16 residues. The germline CDR1 and CDR2 sequences are LNHDA and SQIVND (reference sequence). V shed 3 bases and J 4 bases; nucleotides not matched to a gene: 9.

This clone was picked up a small number of times. The sequenced CDR3 bases are TGTGCCAGTAGTATAGGCAGGGGAAACACTGAA. Translated, it gives CASSIGRGNTE. The complete CDR3 reads CASSIGRGNTEAFF. This chain joins TRBV19 and TRBJ1-1; D is perhaps TRBD1 (6 bases). The read terminates 3 residues before the CDR3 end, so the remaining end is supplied by the germline J gene. Germline-derived CDR1 and CDR2 are LNHDA and SQIVND (reference sequence). The CDR3 is 14 amino acids. V was trimmed by 1 base and J by 2 bases, leaving 8 bases between them.